This T cell receptor beta chain stems from a study of identical twins. Overall study findings and caveats: For out-of-frame beta sequences, excess twin sharing was weaker.

This CDR3 is built from 16 residues. V was pared by 0 bases and J by 3 bases, with 8 bases of the junction left unmatched. CDR1 is DFQATT and CDR2 is SNEGSKA in the germline V gene (reference sequence). The table lists this clonotype with many counts. Its target is not known. A universal primer site was added by template switching, and unique molecular identifiers were carried by the cDNA. From the 5' RACE reads, TCRdb called clonotypes with MiXCR, one entry per CDR3 protein. The repertoire consists of approximately 240,000 distinct CDR3 sequences, with over 11% occurring once and the leading ten covering 8.8%.

The clonotype originates from a woman under 30 in good health. Sample: memory (CD45RO+) T cells sorted from blood. The chain is built from TRBV20-1 and TRBJ2-7, with TRBD2 matching 10 bases. The CDR3 nucleotides are TGCAGTGCTAGAGACCCTAGCGGGAGTCGGGACTACGAGCAGTACTTC. It encodes CSARDPSGSRDYEQYF.